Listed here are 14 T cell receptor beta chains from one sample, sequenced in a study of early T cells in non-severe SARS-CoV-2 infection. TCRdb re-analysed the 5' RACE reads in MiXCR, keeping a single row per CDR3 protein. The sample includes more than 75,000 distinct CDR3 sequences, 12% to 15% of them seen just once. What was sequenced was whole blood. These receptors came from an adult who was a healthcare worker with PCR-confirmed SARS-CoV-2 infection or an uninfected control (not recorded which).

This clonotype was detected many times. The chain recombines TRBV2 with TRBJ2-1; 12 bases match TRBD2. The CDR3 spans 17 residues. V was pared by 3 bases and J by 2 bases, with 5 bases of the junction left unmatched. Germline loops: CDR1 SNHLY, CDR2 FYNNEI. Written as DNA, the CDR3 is TGTGCCAGCAGTGATTGGACTAGCGGGGTGACCTACAATGAGCAGTTCTTC. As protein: CASSDWTSGVTYNEQFF.

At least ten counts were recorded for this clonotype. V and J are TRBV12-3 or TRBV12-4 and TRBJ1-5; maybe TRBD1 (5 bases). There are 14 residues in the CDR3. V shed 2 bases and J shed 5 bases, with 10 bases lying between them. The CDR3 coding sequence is TGTGCCAGCAGTTTAAGGTTAGGGGATCAGCCCCAGCATTTT. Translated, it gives CASSLRLGDQPQHF.

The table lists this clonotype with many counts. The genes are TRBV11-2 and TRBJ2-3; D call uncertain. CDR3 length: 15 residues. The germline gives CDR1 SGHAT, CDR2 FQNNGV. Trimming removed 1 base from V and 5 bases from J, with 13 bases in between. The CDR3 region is CASSLAGFGIDTQYF. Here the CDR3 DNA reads TGTGCCAGCAGCTTAGCCGGGTTTGGGATAGATACGCAGTATTTT.

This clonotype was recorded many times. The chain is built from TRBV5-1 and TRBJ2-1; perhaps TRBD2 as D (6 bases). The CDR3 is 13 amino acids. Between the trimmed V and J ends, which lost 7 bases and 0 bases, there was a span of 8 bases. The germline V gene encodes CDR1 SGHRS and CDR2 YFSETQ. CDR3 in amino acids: CASRESSYNEQFF. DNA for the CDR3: TGCGCCAGCCGGGAGAGCTCCTACAATGAGCAGTTCTTC.

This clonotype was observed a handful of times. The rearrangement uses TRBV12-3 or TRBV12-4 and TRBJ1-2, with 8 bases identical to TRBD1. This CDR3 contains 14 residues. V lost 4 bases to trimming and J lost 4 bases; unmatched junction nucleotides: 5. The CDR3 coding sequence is TGTGCCAGCAGTTGGTCCAGGGGGCCCTATGGCTACACCTTC. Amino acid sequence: CASSWSRGPYGYTF.

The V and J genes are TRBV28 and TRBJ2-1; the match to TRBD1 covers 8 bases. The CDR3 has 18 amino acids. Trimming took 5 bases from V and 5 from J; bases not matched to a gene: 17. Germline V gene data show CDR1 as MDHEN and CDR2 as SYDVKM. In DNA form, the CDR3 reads TGTGCCAGCAGTATCTCTCTGGGCAGGGGGCCGGGGGACAATGAGCAGTTCTTC. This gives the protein CASSISLGRGPGDNEQFF.

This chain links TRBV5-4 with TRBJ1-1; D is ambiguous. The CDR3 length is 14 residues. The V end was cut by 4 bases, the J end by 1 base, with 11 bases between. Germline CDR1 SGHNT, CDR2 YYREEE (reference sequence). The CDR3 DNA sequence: TGTGCCAGCAGCGTTGACAAGGCGAACACTGAAGCTTTCTTT. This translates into CASSVDKANTEAFF.

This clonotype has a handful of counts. CDR3 bases: TGTGCCAGCAGCCTCACTTCTCTGAGTTATGGGGCCAACGTCCTGACTTTC. Its translation: CASSLTSLSYGANVLTF. The chain employs TRBV5-4 and TRBJ2-6; D is ambiguous. Germline V CDR1 and CDR2: SGHNT, YYREEE (reference sequence). The ends were cut back, 4 bases at V and 3 bases at J, with 17 bases in the middle. This CDR3 region has 17 residues.

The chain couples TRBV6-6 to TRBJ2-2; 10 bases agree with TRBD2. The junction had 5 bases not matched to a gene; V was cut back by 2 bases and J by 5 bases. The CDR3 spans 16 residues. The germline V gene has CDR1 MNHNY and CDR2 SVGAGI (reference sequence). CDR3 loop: CASSYGSSGGTGELFF. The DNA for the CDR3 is TGTGCCAGCAGTTACGGCTCTAGCGGGGGAACCGGGGAGCTGTTTTTT.

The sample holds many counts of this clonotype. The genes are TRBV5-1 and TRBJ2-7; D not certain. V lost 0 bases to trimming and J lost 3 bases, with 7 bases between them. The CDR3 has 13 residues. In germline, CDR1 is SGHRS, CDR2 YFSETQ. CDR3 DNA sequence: TGCGCCAGCAGCTTGGACAGTTTCTACGAGCAGTACTTC. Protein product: CASSLDSFYEQYF.

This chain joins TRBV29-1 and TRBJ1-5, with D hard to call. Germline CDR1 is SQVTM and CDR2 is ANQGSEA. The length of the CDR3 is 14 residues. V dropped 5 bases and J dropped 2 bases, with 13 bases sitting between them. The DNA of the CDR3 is TGCAGCGTTACCGGGGAGAGTGGCAATCAGCCCCAGCATTTT. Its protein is CSVTGESGNQPQHF.

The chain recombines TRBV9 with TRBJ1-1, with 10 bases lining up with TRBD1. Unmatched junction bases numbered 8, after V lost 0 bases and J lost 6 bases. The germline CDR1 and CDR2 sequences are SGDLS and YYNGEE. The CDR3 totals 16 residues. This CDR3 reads CASSVGDRGIRSEAFF. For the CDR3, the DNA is TGTGCCAGCAGCGTAGGGGACAGGGGAATTAGGTCTGAAGCTTTCTTT.

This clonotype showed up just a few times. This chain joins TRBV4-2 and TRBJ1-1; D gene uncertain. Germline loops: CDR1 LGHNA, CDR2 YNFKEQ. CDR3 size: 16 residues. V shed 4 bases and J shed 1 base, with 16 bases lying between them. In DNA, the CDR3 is TGTGCCAGCAGCCGCTACGGTGGGGAATCGAACACTGAAGCTTTCTTT. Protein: CASSRYGGESNTEAFF.

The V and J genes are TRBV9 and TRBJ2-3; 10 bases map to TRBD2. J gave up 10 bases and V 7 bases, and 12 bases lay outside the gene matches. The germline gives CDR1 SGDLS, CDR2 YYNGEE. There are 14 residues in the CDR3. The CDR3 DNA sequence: TGTGCCAGCCTCGAGGAGGGTAGCGGGGGGCCGCAGTATTTT. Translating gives CASLEEGSGGPQYF.